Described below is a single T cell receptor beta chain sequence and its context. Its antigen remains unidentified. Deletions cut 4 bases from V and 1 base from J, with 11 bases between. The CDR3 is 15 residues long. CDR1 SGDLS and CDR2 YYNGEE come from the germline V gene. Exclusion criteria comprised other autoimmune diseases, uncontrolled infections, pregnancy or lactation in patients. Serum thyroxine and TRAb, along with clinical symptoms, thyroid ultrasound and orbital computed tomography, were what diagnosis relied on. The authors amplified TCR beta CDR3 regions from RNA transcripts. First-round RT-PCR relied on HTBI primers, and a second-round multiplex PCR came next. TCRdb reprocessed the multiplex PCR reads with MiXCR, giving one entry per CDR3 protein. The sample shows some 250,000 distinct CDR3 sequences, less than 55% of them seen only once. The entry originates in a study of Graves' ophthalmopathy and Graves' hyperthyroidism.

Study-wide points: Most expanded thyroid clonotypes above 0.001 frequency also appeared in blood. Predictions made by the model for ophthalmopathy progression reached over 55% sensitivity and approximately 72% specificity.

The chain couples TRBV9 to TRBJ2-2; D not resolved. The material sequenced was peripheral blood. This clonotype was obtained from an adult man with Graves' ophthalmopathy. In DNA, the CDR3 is TGTGCCAGCAGCTTAGGCCTTCGGAACACCGGGGAGCTGTTTTTT. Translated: CASSLGLRNTGELFF. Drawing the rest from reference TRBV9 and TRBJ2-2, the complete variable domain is DSGVTQTPKHLITATGQRVTLRCSPRSGDLSVYWYQQSLDQGLQFLIQYYNGEERAKGNILERFSAQQFPDLHSELNLSSLELGDSALYFCASSLGLRNTGELFFGEGSRLTVL.